The 20 T cell receptor beta chains in this list originate from one sample, sequenced in a study of CD8+ T cells in alopecia areata. Reverse transcription of extracted RNA yielded cDNA, which provided the sequencing template. Profiled with immunoSEQ multiplex PCR; TCRdb holds only in-frame clones, not every one. The sample lists about 130,000 clones; approximately 53% were seen once. Sequencing was performed on CD4+ T cells sorted from blood, taken at week 0. All receptors derive from a human donor with alopecia areata.

The gene calls are TRBV7-7 and TRBJ2-5, with TRBD2 matching over 9 bases. The CDR3 runs to 15 residues. With V trimmed by 0 bases and J by 3 bases, 2 bases remained unmatched. Germline CDR1 is SSHAT and CDR2 is FNYEAQ (reference sequence). Here the CDR3 DNA reads TGTGCCAGCAGCTTAGCGGCGGGGGGGAAAGAGACCCAGTACTTC. It yields the protein CASSLAAGGKETQYF.

The chain links TRBV29-1 to TRBJ1-4; TRBD1 agrees at 10 bases. The CDR3 totals 13 residues. The trim removed 6 bases at V and 5 bases at J, leaving 3 bases unmatched. Germline-derived CDR1 and CDR2 are SQVTM and ANQGSEA. The CDR3 coding sequence is TGCAGCGTGGGACAGGGGCCGAATGAAAAACTGTTTTTT. It yields the protein CSVGQGPNEKLFF.

This clone was observed once. V usage is TRBV5-1 and J usage is TRBJ2-7; D remains unclear. Germline V gene lookup returns CDR1 SGHRS and CDR2 YFSETQ. Trimming removed 4 bases at V and 3 bases at J, with 11 bases between. This CDR3 has 13 residues. CDR3 sequence reads: CASSIQLNYEQYF. In DNA, the CDR3 is TGCGCCAGCAGCATCCAACTGAACTACGAGCAGTACTTC.

The genes are TRBV18 and TRBJ1-5, with D uncertain. The CDR3 has 15 residues. Germline values: CDR1 KGHSH, CDR2 LQKENI. The V gene lost 6 bases and the J gene lost 2 bases, with 14 bases spanning the gap. CDR3 DNA: TGTGCCAGCTCTCCTGGGCCCGAGGGCAATCAGCCCCAGCATTTT. Protein sequence: CASSPGPEGNQPQHF.

V usage is TRBV7-8 and J usage is TRBJ2-5; 9 positions agree with TRBD2. Germline trimming cut 4 bases from V and 3 bases from J; bases unmatched to any gene: 3. The CDR3 totals 14 residues. Germline V CDR1 and CDR2: SGHVS, FQNEAQ. The chain's CDR3 is CASSWTSVKETQYF. CDR3 coding DNA: TGTGCCAGCAGCTGGACTAGCGTAAAAGAGACCCAGTACTTC.

This clone appeared a few times. The rearrangement joins TRBV5-1 to TRBJ2-5; TRBD1 matches 9 bases. V was clipped by 4 bases and J by 4 bases; unmatched bases: 8. This CDR3 region has 15 residues. Germline lookup yields CDR1 SGHRS and CDR2 YFSETQ. The DNA for the CDR3 is TGCGCCAGCAGCATCGGACAGGGGAAGAGAGAGACCCAGTACTTC. Translation gives CASSIGQGKRETQYF.

The chain carries TRBV28 and TRBJ1-5; a weak D match, TRBD1 (5 bases). This CDR3 has 14 residues. V shed 4 bases and J shed 2 bases, with 9 bases lying between them. Looked up from germline, CDR1 is MDHEN and CDR2 is SYDVKM. The CDR3, as DNA: TGTGCCAGCAGTTCGGGGGGGGGCAATCAGCCCCAGCATTTT. Translation gives CASSSGGGNQPQHF.

This clone has a handful of counts. Within the sample, other DNA sequences also encode this same CDR3. The chain joins TRBV30 to TRBJ1-2, with D possibly TRBD1 on 5 matching bases. The ends were cut back, 0 bases at V and 8 bases at J, with 13 bases in the middle. CDR1 is GTSNPN, CDR2 SVGIG, per germline (reference sequence). The CDR3 covers 13 residues. The CDR3 DNA follows: TGTGCCTGGAGTGTCAAGTCGGAGGGGGGCTACACCTTC. Amino acid sequence: CAWSVKSEGGYTF.

V usage is TRBV29-1 and J usage is TRBJ1-2, with D tentatively TRBD1 (5 bases). Looked up from germline, CDR1 is SQVTM and CDR2 is ANQGSEA. The CDR3 has 16 residues. V lost 7 bases, J lost 5 bases, and 26 bases lay in between. CDR3 residues: CSATISGQGKGYGYTF. Written as DNA, the CDR3 is TGCAGCGCCACGATAAGCGGGCAGGGCAAGGGGTATGGCTACACCTTC.

The chain carries TRBV10-3 and TRBJ1-1, with D perhaps matching TRBD1 (6 bases). V dropped 4 bases and J dropped 1 base, with 7 bases sitting between them. Germline V gives CDR1 ENHRY, CDR2 SYGVKD. The CDR3 is 13 amino acids. CDR3 in amino acids: CAISGQANTEAFF. The DNA of the CDR3 is TGTGCCATCAGTGGACAGGCGAACACTGAAGCTTTCTTT.

A few counts support this clone. The genes are TRBV25-1 and TRBJ1-2; D is possibly TRBD1 (5 bases). Germline lookup yields CDR1 MGHDK and CDR2 SYGVNS. V was shortened by 5 bases and J by 8 bases, with 15 bases between the two germline ends. This CDR3 spans 13 amino acids. CDR3 sequence reads: CASSSGWTGGYTF. The CDR3, as DNA: TGTGCCAGCAGTTCAGGGTGGACGGGGGGCTACACCTTC.

This clone was detected a few times. Other DNA sequences in this sample translate to the same CDR3. The rearrangement joins TRBV11-3 to TRBJ2-2; the D is unclear. This CDR3 is built from 13 residues. The V gene lost 3 bases and the J gene lost 5 bases, with 7 bases spanning the gap. CDR1 and CDR2 from the germline V gene are SGHNT and YENEEA. CDR3 DNA sequence: TGTGCCAGCAGCTTGAGTGGGACCGGGGAGCTGTTTTTT. Translated: CASSLSGTGELFF.

This clone showed up just a few times. The rearrangement links TRBV15 to TRBJ2-1; 8 nucleotides agree with TRBD2. The germline V gene has CDR1 LNHNV and CDR2 YYDKDF (reference sequence). There are 15 residues in the CDR3. V was pared by 5 bases and J by 5 bases, with 8 bases of the junction left unmatched. The CDR3 sequence: CATSGGLAGNNEQFF. CDR3 DNA sequence: TGTGCCACCAGCGGGGGGTTAGCGGGAAACAATGAGCAGTTCTTC. Full variable domain (missing parts from reference TRBV15 and TRBJ2-1): DAMVIQNPRYQVTQFGKPVTLSCSQTLNHNVMYWYQQKSSQAPKLLFHYYDKDFNNEADTPDNFQSRRPNTSFCFLDIRSPGLGDTAMYLCATSGGLAGNNEQFFGPGTRLTVL.

The chain joins TRBV5-4 to TRBJ1-2; D is perhaps TRBD1 (5 bases). CDR1 SGHNT and CDR2 YYREEE come from the germline V gene (reference sequence). Trimming shortened V by 4 bases and J by 4 bases, and 17 bases separated the two germline ends. CDR3 length: 15 residues. DNA of the CDR3: TGTGCCAGCAGCCCCGGACAAGGAGATTTCTATGGCTACACCTTC. Residues: CASSPGQGDFYGYTF.

The V call is TRBV9, the J call TRBJ1-1; D unclear. CDR1 and CDR2 (germline): SGDLS, YYNGEE. This CDR3 spans 14 amino acids. Trimming left V 4 bases short and J 5 bases short, with 15 bases between. The CDR3 here is CASSPAGGVTEAFF. The CDR3 region has the DNA TGTGCCAGCAGCCCCGCGGGCGGAGTTACTGAAGCTTTCTTT.

The chain has TRBV7-9 and TRBJ2-5; weak D call: TRBD1 (5 bases). Trimming removed 2 bases at V and 4 bases at J, with 8 bases between. Germline V gives CDR1 SEHNR, CDR2 FQNEAQ (reference sequence). The CDR3 has 13 residues. As DNA, the CDR3 is TGTGCCAGCAGCTTATTGGGGCCAGAGACCCAGTACTTC. It encodes CASSLLGPETQYF.

This clone was counted once. CDR3 loop: CASSARADSNQPQHF. CDR3 sequence (DNA): TGTGCCAGCAGCGCTCGTGCGGATAGCAATCAGCCCCAGCATTTT. V gene TRBV9 combines with J gene TRBJ1-5; no reliable D call. The CDR3 is 15 amino acids. V lost 3 bases to trimming and J lost 0 bases, with 10 bases between them. Germline assignment: CDR1 SGDLS and CDR2 YYNGEE.

In its sample, this clone was seen a few times. The CDR3 reads CAISGPKPTSGSGNTQYF. The CDR3 nucleotides are TGTGCCATCAGTGGGCCCAAACCTACTAGCGGGAGCGGGAATACGCAGTATTTT. The chain combines TRBV10-3 with TRBJ2-3, with 11 bases identical to TRBD2. V was clipped by 4 bases and J by 7 bases; unmatched bases: 16. The CDR3 spans 18 residues. Germline V gene data show CDR1 as ENHRY and CDR2 as SYGVKD.

As regards this clone: The same CDR3 is also encoded by other DNA sequences in this sample. The chain employs TRBV5-1 and TRBJ2-1, with 11 bases fitting TRBD2. Germline lookup yields CDR1 SGHRS and CDR2 YFSETQ. The length of the CDR3 is 15 residues. With 1 base clipped from V and 4 bases from J, the junction kept 1 base outside the gene matches. In nucleotides, the CDR3 is TGCGCCAGCAGCTTGACTAGCGGGGGTTACAATGAGCAGTTCTTC. Encoded protein: CASSLTSGGYNEQFF.

This clone occurred a few times. The chain combines TRBV4-1 with TRBJ2-7; 14 positions agree with TRBD2. Losses at the gene ends were 5 bases for V and 3 bases for J; bases not matched to a gene: 3. The CDR3 loop spans 15 amino acids. Germline loops: CDR1 MGHRA, CDR2 YSYEKL. CDR3 loop: CASSEGLAGVYEQYF. CDR3 bases: TGCGCCAGCAGCGAGGGACTAGCGGGGGTCTACGAGCAGTACTTC.